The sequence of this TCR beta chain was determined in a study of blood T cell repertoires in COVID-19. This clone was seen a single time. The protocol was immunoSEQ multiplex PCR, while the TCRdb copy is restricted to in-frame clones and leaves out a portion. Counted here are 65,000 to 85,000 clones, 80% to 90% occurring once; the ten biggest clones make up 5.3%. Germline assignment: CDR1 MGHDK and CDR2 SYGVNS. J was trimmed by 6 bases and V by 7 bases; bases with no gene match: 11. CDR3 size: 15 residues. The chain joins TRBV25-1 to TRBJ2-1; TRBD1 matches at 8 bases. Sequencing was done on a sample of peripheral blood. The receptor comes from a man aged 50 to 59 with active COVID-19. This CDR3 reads CASNLGTGVFNEQFF. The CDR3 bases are TGTGCCAGCAATCTCGGGACAGGTGTGTTCAATGAGCAGTTCTTC.